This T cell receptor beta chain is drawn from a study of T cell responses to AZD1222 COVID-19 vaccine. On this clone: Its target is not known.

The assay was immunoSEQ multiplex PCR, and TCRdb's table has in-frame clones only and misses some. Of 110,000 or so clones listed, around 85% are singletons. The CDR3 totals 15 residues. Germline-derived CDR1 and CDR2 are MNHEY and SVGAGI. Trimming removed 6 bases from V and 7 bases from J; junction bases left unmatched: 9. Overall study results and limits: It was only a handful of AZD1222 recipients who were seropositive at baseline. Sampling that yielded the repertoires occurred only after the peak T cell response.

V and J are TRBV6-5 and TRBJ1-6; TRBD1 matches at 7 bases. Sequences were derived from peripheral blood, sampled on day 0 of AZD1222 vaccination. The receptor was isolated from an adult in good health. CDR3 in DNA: TGTGCCAGCAGATATGACAGGGAGCCAAATTCACCCCTCCACTTT. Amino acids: CASRYDREPNSPLHF.